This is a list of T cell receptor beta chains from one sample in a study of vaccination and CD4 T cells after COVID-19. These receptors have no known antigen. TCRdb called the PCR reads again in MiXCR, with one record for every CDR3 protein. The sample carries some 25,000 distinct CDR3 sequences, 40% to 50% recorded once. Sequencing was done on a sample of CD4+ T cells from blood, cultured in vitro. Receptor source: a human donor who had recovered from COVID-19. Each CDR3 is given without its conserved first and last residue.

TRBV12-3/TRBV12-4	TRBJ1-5	ASSFGGQPQH
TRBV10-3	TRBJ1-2	AISPGRGINYGYT
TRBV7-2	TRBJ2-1	ASSYTSGSDEQF
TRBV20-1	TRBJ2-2	SARGGARDTGELF
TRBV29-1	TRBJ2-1	SVRTGYNEQF
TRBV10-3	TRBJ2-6	AIAGSGANVLT
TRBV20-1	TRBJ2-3	SARKYGRGRTDTQY
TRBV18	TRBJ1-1	ATRVGVGTEAF
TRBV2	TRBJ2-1	ASRRDSGTYNEQF
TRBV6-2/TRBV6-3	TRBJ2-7	ASSPPGTGQYEQY
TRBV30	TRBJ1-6	AWSPGGGRTNSPLH
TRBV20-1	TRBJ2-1	SALRGGPYNEQF
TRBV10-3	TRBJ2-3	AISGYGGTDTQY
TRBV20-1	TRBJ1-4	SARGAGGGDEKLF
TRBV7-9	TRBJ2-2	ASSLTGEAGELF
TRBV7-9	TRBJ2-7	ASSLEPGAIYEQY
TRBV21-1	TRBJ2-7	ASSGRAGGTVHEQY
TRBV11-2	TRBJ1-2	ASSSVDKILYGYT
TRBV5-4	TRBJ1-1	ASSSGGQGATEAF
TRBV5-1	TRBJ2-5	ASSQQGPETQY
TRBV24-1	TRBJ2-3	ATSDFFAGGSRTDTQY
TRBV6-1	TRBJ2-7	ASSDGAPYEQY
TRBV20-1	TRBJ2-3	SARSVQGPSTDTQY
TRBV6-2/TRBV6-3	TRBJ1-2	ASSYLSGHQSIYGYT
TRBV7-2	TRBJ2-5	ASSRRQGGQETQY
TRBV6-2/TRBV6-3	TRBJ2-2	ASSERSNTGELF
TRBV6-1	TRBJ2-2	ASGRGRLSGELF
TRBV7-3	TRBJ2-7	ASSPQGRGEQY
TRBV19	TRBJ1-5	AGSGGHRAGNQPQH
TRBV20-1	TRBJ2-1	SARVRAGGASSYNEQF
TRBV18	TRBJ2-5	ASSPGGETQY
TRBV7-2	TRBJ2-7	ASSLGGIYEQY
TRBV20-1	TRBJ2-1	SASGRAYNEQF
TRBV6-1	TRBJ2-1	ASRLSGRYNEQF
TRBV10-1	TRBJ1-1	ASSEYWTDGDTEAF
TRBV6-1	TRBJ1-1	ASRGGGNTEAF
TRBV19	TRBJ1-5	ASSTALGQPPQPQH
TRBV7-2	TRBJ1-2	ASSPSLVGARGYT
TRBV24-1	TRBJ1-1	ATQGQGNTEAF
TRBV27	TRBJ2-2	ASSRNTGELF
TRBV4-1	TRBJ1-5	ASSPRDRGQPQH
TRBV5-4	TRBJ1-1	ASSLAGMNTEAF
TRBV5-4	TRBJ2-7	ASSLDGTGEQY
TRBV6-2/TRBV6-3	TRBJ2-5	ASNRPPKETQY
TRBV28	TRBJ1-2	ASSLGAGNYGYT
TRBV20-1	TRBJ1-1	SARVSWDTEAF
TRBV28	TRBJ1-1	ASSPNMNTEAF
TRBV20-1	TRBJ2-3	SAGTGGGADTQY